This entry describes one T cell receptor (beta chain). What it binds is unknown. A modified ARM-PCR protocol with three rounds of nested PCR amplified TCRbeta. One entry per CDR3 protein, called by TCRdb with MiXCR from the multiplex PCR reads. The sample holds over 130,000 distinct CDR3 sequences, around 65% seen once. Trimming took off 0 bases at V and 5 bases at J, with 15 bases between the two ends. Per germline, CDR1 SGHRS and CDR2 YFSETQ. This CDR3 spans 15 amino acids. The data belong to a study of tumor and adjacent non-tumor tissue in lung cancer. Looking at the study overall: Patients comprised about a dozen adenocarcinoma, 2 squamous cell carcinoma and 1 small cell lung cancer. Study observations and caveats: Normal lung showed higher cumulative top 100 clone frequency than tumor.

The template was RNA from unsorted bulk tissue. This TCR was sampled from a man in his 60s with small cell lung cancer. J is TRBJ2-7 and V is TRBV5-1; possible D gene TRBD2, 7 bases. The source material was lung tumor tissue. CDR3 amino acids: CASSLARAGADEQYF. The CDR3 nucleotides read TGCGCCAGCAGCTTGGCCCGTGCGGGGGCGGACGAGCAGTACTTC.